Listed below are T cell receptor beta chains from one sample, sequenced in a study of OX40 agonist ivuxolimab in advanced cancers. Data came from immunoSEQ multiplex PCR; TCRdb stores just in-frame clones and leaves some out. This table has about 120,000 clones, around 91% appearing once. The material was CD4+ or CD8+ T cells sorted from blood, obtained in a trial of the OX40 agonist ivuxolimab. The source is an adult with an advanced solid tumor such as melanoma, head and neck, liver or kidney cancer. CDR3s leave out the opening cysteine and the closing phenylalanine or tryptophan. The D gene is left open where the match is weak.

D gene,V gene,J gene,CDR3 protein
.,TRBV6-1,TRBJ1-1,ASTPDLGLEAF
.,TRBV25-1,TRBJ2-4,ASSGARSGAKNIQY
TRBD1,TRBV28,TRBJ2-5,ASHDRAGTQY
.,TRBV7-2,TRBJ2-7,ASSLLVAGAREQY
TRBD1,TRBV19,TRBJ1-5,ASSAGQRVDQPQH
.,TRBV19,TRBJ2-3,ASRTQGSDTQY
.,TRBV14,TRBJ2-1,ASSQEWGGEQF
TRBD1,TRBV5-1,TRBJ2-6,ASSFTLQGSGANVLT
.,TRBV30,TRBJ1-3,AWSGWEGRSGNTIY
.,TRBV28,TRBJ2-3,ASSPGDRSTDTQY
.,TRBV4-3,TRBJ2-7,ASSQDPPTASYEQY
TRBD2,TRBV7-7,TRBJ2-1,ASSPSGGAGNEQF
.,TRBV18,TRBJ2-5,ASSPDRQETQY
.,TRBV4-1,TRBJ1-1,ASSQRGQVPETEAF
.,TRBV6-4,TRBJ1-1,ASRPQGGNTEAF
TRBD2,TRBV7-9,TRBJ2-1,ASSLPWSGGANEQF
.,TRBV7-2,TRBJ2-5,ASSLLGLETQY
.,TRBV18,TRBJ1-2,ASSERGENYGYT
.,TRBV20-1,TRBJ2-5,SAEVGETQY
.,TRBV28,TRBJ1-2,ASTPSGAVYGYT
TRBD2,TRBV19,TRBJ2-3,ASSSGGTDTQY
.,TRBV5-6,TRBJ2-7,ASSRYYEQY
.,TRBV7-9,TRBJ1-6,ASRTASSSPLH
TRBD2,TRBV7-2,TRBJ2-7,ASSLAGAGGREQY
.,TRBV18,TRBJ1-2,ASSPPNYEGYT
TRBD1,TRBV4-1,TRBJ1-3,ASSQLGQRSSGNTIY
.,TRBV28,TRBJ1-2,ATVGPGPYGYT
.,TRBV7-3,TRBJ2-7,ASSLIGREQY
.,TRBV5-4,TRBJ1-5,ASSLGSGAGQPQH
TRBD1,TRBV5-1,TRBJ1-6,ASSLRDSYNSPLH
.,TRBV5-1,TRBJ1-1,ASSSSPTNTEAF
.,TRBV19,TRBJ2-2,ASLKLTATLTGELF
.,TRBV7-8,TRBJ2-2,ASSLGGVRGTGELF
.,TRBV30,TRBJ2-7,AWSGLNEQY
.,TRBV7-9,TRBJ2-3,ASRMGLSTDTQY
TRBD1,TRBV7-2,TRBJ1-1,ASSVQGVNTEAF
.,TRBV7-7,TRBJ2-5,ASSSGETQY
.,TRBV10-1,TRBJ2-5,ASARGAGETQY
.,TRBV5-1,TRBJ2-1,ASSLGVSEYNEQF
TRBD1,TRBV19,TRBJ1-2,ASQLTGGADGYT
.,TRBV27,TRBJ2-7,ASSLRGDSYEQY
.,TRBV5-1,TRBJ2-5,ASSLGQEGETQY
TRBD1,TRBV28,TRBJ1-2,ASRPGTGGAYAGYT
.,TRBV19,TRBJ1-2,ASSRLEGRHGYT